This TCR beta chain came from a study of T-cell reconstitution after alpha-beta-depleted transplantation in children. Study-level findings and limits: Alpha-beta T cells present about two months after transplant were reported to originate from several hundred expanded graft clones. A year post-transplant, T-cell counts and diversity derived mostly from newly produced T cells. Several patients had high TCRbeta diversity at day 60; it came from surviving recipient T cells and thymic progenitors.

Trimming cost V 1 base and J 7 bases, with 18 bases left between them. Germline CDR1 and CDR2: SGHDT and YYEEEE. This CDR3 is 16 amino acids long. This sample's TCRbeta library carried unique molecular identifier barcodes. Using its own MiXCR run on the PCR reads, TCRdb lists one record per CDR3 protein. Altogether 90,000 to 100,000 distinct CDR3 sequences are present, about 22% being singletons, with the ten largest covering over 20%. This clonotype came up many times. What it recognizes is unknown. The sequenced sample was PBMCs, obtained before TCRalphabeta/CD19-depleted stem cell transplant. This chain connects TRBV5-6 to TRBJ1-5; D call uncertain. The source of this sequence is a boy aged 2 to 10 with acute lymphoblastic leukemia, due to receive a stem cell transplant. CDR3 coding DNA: TGTGCCAGCAGCTTGTCGAGCCGCGCTCCTGGACAGCCCCAGCATTTT. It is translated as CASSLSSRAPGQPQHF.